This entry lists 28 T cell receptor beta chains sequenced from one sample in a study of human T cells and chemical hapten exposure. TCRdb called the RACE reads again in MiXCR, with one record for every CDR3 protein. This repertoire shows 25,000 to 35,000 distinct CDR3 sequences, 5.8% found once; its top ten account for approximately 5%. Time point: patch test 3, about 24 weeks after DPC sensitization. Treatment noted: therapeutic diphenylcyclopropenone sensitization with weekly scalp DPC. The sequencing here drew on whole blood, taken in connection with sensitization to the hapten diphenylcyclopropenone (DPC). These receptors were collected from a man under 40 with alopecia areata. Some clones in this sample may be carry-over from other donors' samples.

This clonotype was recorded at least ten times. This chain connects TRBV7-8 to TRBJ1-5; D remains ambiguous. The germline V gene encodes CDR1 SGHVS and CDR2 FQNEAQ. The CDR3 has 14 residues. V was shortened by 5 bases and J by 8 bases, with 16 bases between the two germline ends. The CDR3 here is CASSPWVHSEPQHF. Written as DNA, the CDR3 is TGTGCCAGCAGCCCGTGGGTCCACAGTGAGCCCCAGCATTTT.

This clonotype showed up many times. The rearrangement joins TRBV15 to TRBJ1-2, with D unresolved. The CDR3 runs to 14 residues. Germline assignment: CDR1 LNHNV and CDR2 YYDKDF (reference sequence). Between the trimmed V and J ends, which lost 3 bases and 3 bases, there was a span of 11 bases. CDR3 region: CATSSQTEYYGYTF. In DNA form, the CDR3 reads TGTGCCACCAGCAGTCAGACGGAATACTATGGCTACACCTTC.

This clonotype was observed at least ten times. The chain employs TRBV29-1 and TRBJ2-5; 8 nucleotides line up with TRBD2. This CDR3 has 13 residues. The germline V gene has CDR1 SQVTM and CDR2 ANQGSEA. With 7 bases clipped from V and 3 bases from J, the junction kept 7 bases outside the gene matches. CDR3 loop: CSGRGADEETQYF. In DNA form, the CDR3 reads TGCAGCGGGCGGGGGGCGGATGAAGAGACCCAGTACTTC.

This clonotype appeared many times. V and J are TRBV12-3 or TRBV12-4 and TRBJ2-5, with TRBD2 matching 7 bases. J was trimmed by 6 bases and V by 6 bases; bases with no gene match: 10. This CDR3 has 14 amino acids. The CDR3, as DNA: TGTGCCAGCAGGAGATCGACTAGCCCCCAGACCCAGTACTTC. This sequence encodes CASRRSTSPQTQYF.

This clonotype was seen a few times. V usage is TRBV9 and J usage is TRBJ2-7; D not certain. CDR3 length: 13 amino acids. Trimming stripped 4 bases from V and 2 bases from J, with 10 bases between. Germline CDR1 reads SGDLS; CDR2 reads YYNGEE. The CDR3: CASSTENTYEQYF. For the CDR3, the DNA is TGTGCCAGCAGCACAGAGAATACCTACGAGCAGTACTTC.

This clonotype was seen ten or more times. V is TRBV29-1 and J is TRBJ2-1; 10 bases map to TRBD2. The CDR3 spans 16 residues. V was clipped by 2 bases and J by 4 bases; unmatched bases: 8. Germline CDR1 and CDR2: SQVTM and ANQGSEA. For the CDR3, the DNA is TGCAGCGTTGAACCTAGCGGGGGCCTTATATACAATGAGCAGTTCTTC. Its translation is CSVEPSGGLIYNEQFF.

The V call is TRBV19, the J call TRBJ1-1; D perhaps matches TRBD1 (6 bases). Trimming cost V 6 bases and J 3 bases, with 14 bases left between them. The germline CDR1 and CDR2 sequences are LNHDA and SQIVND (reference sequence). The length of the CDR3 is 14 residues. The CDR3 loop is CASSPRGLDTEAFF. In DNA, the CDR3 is TGTGCCAGTAGCCCCAGGGGCCTCGACACTGAAGCTTTCTTT.

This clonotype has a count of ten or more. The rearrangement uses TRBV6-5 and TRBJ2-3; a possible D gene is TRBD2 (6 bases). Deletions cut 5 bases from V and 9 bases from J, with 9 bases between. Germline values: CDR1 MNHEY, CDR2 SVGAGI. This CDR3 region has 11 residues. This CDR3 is CASSLSGTQYF. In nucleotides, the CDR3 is TGTGCCAGCAGTCTCAGCGGGACGCAGTATTTT.

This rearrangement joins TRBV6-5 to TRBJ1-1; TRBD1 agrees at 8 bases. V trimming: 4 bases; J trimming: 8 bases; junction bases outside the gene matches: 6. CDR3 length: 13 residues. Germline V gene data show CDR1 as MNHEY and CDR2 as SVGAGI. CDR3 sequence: CASSLRTGTEAFF. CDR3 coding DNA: TGTGCCAGCAGTTTGAGGACAGGGACCGAAGCTTTCTTT.

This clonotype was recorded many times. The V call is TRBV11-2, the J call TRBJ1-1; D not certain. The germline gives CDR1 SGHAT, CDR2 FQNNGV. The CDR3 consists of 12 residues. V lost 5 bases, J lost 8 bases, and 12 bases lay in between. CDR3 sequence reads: CASSQTGLEAFF. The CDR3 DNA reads TGTGCCAGCAGCCAGACCGGGCTCGAAGCTTTCTTT.

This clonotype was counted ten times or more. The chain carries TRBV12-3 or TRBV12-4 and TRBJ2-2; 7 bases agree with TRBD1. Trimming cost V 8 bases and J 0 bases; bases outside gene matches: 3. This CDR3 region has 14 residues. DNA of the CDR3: TGTGCCAGCTCGCAGGGGGCGAACACCGGGGAGCTGTTTTTT. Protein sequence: CASSQGANTGELFF.

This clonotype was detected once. This CDR3 reads CASSVTGGDTQYF. As DNA, the CDR3 is TGTGCCAGCAGCGTTACAGGGGGAGATACGCAGTATTTT. This sequence joins TRBV14 and TRBJ2-3, with 8 bases identical to TRBD1. V was pared by 5 bases and J by 5 bases, with 3 bases of the junction left unmatched. The CDR3 covers 13 residues. The germline V gene encodes CDR1 SGHDN and CDR2 FVKESK.

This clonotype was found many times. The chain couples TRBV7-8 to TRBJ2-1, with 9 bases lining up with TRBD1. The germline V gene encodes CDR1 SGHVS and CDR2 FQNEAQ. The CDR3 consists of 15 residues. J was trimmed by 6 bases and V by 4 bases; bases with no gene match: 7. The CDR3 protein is CASSWPGQGSNEQFF. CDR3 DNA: TGTGCCAGCAGCTGGCCGGGACAGGGTAGCAATGAGCAGTTCTTC.

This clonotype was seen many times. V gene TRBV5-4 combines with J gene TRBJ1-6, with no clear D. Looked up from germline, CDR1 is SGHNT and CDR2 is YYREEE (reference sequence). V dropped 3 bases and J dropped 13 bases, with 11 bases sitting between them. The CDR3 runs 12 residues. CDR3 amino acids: CASSSDLHPLHF. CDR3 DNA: TGTGCCAGCAGCTCGGACCTTCACCCCCTCCACTTT.

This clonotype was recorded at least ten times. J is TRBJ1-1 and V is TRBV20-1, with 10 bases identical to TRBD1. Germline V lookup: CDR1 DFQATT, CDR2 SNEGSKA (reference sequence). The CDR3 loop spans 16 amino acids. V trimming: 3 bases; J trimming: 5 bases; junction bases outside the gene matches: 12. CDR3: CSASGTGAFLGTEAFF. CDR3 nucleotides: TGCAGTGCTAGCGGGACAGGGGCCTTTTTAGGGACTGAAGCTTTCTTT.

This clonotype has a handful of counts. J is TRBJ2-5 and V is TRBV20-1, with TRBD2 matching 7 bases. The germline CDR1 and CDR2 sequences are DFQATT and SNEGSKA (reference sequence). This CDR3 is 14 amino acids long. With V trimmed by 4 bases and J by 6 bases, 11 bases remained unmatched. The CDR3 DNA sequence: TGCAGTGCTACAGCCGGGACTAACAAAAAGACCCAGTACTTC. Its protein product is CSATAGTNKKTQYF.

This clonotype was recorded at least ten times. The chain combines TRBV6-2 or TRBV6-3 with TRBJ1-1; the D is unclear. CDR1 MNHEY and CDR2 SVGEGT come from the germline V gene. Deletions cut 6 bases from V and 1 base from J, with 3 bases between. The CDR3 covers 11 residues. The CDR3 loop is CASSPNTEAFF. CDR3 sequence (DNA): TGTGCCAGCAGCCCGAACACTGAAGCTTTCTTT.

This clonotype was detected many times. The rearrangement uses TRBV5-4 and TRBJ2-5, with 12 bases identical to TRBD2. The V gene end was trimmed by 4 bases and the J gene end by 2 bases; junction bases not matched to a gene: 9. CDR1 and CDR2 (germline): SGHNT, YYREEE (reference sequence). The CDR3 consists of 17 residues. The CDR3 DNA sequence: TGTGCCAGCAGCCCCCTCATCACTAGCGGGGGGCAAGAGACCCAGTACTTC. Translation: CASSPLITSGGQETQYF.

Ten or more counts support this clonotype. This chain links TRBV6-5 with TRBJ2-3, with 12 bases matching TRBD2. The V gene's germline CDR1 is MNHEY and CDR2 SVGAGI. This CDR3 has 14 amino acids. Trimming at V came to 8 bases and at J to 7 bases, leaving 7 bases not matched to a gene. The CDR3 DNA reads TGTGCCAGCGGAATGGGACTAGCGGGTTATACGCAGTATTTT. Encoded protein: CASGMGLAGYTQYF.

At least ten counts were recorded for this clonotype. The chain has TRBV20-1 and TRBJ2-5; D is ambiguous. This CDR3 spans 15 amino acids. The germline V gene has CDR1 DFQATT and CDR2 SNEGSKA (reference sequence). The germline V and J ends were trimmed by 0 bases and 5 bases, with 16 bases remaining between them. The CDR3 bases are TGCAGTGCTAGAGACGTCAAAAATGCTATGGAGACCCAGTACTTC. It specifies CSARDVKNAMETQYF.

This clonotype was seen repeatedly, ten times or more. The CDR3 here is CASRLNSGGYNEQFF. Written as DNA, the CDR3 is TGTGCCAGCAGACTAAACAGCGGGGGCTACAATGAGCAGTTCTTC. V usage is TRBV12-3 or TRBV12-4 and J usage is TRBJ2-1; 8 nucleotides line up with TRBD2. Germline trimming cut 6 bases from V and 3 bases from J; bases unmatched to any gene: 7. This CDR3 is built from 15 residues.

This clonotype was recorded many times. CDR3 DNA: TGCAGTGCTAAGGACAGGGTTTATGAAAAACTGTTTTTT. Translation gives CSAKDRVYEKLFF. The chain joins TRBV20-1 to TRBJ1-4, with 8 bases aligning to TRBD1. Per the germline V gene, CDR1 is DFQATT and CDR2 is SNEGSKA (reference sequence). The CDR3 spans 13 residues. The V segment lost 4 bases and the J segment 6 bases; nucleotides outside the gene matches: 4.

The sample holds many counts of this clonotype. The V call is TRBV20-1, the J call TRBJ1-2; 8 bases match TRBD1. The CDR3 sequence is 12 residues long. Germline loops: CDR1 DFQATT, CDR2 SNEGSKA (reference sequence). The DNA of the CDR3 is TGCAGGACAGGGGCGGGGGACTATGGCTACACCTTC. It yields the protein CRTGAGDYGYTF.

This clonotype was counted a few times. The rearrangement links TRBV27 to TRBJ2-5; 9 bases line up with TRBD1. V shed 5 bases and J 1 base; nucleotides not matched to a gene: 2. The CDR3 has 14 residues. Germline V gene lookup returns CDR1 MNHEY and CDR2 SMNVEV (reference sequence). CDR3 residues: CASSLDRGQETQYF. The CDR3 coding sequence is TGTGCCAGCAGTCTGGACAGGGGCCAAGAGACCCAGTACTTC.

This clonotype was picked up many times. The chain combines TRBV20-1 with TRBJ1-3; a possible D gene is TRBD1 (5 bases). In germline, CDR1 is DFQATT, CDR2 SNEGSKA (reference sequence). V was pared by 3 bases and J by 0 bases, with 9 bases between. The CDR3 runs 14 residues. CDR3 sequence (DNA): TGCAGTGCTAGGGAGGGGCTCTCTGGAAACACCATATATTTT. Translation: CSAREGLSGNTIYF.

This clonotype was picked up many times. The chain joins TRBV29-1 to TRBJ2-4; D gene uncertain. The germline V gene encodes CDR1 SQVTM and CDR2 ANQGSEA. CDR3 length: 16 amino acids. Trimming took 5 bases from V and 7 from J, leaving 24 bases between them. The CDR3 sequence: CSVSRLDRPNENIQYF. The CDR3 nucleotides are TGCAGCGTTTCCCGTTTGGACCGTCCCAACGAGAACATTCAGTACTTC.

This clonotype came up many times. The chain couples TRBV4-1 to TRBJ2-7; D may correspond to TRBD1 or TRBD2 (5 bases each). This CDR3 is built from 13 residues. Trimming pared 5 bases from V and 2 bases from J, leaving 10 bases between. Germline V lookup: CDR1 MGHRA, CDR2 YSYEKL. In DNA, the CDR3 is TGCGCCAGCAGCTCCGGGGCAGCCTACGAGCAGTACTTC. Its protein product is CASSSGAAYEQYF.

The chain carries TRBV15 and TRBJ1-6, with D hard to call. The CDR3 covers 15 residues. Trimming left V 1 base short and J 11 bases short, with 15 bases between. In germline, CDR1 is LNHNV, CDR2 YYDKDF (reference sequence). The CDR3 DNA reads TGTGCCACCAGCAGAGTTGACGGAGGTCGACCACCCCTCCACTTT. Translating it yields CATSRVDGGRPPLHF. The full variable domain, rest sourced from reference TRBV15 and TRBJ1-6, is DAMVIQNPRYQVTQFGKPVTLSCSQTLNHNVMYWYQQKSSQAPKLLFHYYDKDFNNEADTPDNFQSRRPNTSFCFLDIRSPGLGDTAMYLCATSRVDGGRPPLHFGNGTRLTVT.